This T cell receptor (beta chain) was identified during a study of blood T cell repertoires in COVID-19. Study details: T cells, B-cell-depleted T cells, or PBMCs provided the cDNA or gDNA that served as material.

Original methodology: The assay estimated nucleated cells by amplifying reference gene primers. Clones were sequenced by immunoSEQ multiplex PCR, and TCRdb holds only the in-frame ones, with some missing. For V, J and clone size, that table is used; D and trimming come from the DNA. In the table there are almost 350,000 clones, approximately 90% of which are singletons. With 3 bases removed from V and 1 base from J, the gap between germline ends came to 9 bases. The CDR3 sequence is 15 residues long. Germline V gene lookup returns CDR1 LGHDT and CDR2 YNNKEL (reference sequence). This clone appeared a single time.

The clonotype originates from a woman in her sixties with COVID-19, enrolled during active disease. V usage is TRBV3-1 (or the pseudogene TRBV3-2) and J usage is TRBJ2-2, with a weak D call TRBD1 (5 bases). Sequencing used peripheral blood. The CDR3 coding sequence is TGTGCCAGCAGCCAGTCGACAGTGAACACCGGGGAGCTGTTTTTT. This gives the protein CASSQSTVNTGELFF.